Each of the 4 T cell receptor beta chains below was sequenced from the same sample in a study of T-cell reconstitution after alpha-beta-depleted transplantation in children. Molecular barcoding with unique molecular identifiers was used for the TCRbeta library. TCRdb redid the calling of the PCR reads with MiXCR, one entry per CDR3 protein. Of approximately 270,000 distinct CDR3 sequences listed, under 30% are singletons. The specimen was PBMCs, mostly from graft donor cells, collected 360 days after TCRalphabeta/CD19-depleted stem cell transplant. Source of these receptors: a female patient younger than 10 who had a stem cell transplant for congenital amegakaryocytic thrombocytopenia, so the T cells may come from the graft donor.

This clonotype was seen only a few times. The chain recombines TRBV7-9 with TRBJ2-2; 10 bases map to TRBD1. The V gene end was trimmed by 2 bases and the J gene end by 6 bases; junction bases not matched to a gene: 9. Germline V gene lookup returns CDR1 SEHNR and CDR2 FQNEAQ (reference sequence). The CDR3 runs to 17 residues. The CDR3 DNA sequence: TGTGCCAGCAGCTTATTGTCCGGGACAGGGGTCCCCGGGGAGCTGTTTTTT. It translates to CASSLLSGTGVPGELFF.

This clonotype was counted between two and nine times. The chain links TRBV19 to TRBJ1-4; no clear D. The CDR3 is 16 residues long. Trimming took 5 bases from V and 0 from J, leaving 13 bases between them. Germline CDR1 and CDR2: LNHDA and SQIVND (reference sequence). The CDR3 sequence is CASSRERQSTNEKLFF. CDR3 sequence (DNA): TGTGCCAGTAGTCGGGAGAGGCAGTCAACTAATGAAAAACTGTTTTTT.

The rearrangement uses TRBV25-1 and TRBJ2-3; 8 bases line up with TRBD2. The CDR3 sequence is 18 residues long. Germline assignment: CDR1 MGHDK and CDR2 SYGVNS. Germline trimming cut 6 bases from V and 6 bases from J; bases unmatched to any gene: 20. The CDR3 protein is CASSPLTVGREVGDTQYF. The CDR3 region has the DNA TGTGCCAGCAGCCCCCTGACTGTGGGGCGGGAGGTAGGGGATACGCAGTATTTT.

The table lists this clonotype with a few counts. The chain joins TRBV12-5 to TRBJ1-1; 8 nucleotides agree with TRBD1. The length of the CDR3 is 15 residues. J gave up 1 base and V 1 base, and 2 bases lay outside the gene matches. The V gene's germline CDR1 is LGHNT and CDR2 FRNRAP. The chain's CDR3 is CASGLDRGKNTEAFF. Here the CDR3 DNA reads TGTGCTAGTGGTTTGGACAGGGGGAAGAACACTGAAGCTTTCTTT.